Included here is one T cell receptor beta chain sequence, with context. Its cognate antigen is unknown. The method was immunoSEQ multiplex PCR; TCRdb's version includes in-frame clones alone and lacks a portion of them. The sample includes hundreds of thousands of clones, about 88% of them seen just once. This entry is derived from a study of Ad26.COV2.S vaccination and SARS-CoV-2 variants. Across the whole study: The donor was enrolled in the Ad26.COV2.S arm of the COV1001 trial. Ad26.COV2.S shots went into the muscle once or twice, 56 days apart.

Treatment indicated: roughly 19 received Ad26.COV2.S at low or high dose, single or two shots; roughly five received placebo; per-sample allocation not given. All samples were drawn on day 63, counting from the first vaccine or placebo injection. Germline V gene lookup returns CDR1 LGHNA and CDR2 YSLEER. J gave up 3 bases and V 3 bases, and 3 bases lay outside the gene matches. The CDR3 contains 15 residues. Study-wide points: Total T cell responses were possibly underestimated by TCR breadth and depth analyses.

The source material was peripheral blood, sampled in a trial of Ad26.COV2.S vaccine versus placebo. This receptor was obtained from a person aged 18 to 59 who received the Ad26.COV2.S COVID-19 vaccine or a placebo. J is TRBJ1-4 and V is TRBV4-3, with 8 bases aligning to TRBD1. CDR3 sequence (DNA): TGCGCCAGCAGCCAGGGACAGGTTCCTAATGAAAAACTGTTTTTT. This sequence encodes CASSQGQVPNEKLFF.